These 18 T cell receptor beta chains were sequenced from one sample in a study of T-cell memory formation after mild COVID-19. TCRdb reanalysed the 5' RACE reads using MiXCR and keeps one entry per CDR3 protein. The sample has about 270,000 distinct CDR3 sequences, 15% to 20% seen once. Sequencing input: PBMCs or a T cell subset sorted from them (not recorded which). The receptors were sampled from a man between 18 and 29 years old who had mild COVID-19 (a few samples of this study predate the infection). Cell type and time point are not known.

This clonotype has only a few counts. The chain combines TRBV11-2 with TRBJ2-5; 9 nucleotides match TRBD1. The germline V gene has CDR1 SGHAT and CDR2 FQNNGV. The CDR3 length is 16 residues. Trimming at V came to 7 bases and at J to 6 bases, leaving 15 bases not matched to a gene. CDR3 nucleotides: TGTGCCAGCACCCCCTTCCGGGACAGGGTGATCAAGACCCAGTACTTC. Translating it yields CASTPFRDRVIKTQYF.

In this sample, this clonotype turned up many times. J is TRBJ2-5 and V is TRBV11-3, with D hard to call. This CDR3 has 15 amino acids. The germline V gene has CDR1 SGHNT and CDR2 YENEEA. The V end lost 0 bases, the J end lost 2 bases, and 10 bases lay between the germline ends. As DNA, the CDR3 is TGTGCCAGCAGCTTAGATCTCGCTAAGCAAGAGACCCAGTACTTC. Translation: CASSLDLAKQETQYF.

This clonotype was seen only a few times. J is TRBJ1-2 and V is TRBV5-5; D gene ambiguous. Trimming took 3 bases from V and 5 from J, leaving 5 bases between them. CDR1 is SGHKS, CDR2 YYEKEE, per germline (reference sequence). This CDR3 spans 11 amino acids. The CDR3 DNA reads as TGTGCCAGCAGCTGGCAGTATGGCTACACCTTC. Protein: CASSWQYGYTF.

This clonotype showed up just a few times. The genes are TRBV7-2 and TRBJ2-7, with TRBD2 identical over 8 bases. Germline lookup yields CDR1 SGHTA and CDR2 FQGNSA. V was pared by 3 bases and J by 3 bases, with 7 bases of the junction left unmatched. The CDR3 has 15 residues. The CDR3 protein is CASSFGGGPGYEQYF. The CDR3, as DNA: TGTGCCAGCAGCTTCGGGGGGGGCCCGGGCTACGAGCAGTACTTC.

The rearrangement uses TRBV7-3 and TRBJ2-1; D possibly uses TRBD1 or TRBD2 (5 bases each). CDR1 and CDR2 from the germline V gene are SGHTA and FQGTGA. Trimming pared 5 bases from V and 0 bases from J, leaving 17 bases between. The CDR3 has 17 residues. CDR3 region: CASSPKTGLSSYNEQFF. As DNA, the CDR3 is TGTGCCAGCAGCCCTAAGACGGGGCTGAGCTCCTACAATGAGCAGTTCTTC.

This rearrangement joins TRBV14 to TRBJ2-7; tentatively, D is TRBD2 (5 bases). This CDR3 region has 15 residues. Germline V lookup: CDR1 SGHDN, CDR2 FVKESK. V lost 6 bases and J 3 bases, leaving 18 bases between the germline ends. The CDR3 sequence: CASSPFEGSDYEQYF. The DNA of the CDR3 is TGTGCCAGCAGTCCCTTCGAGGGATCAGACTACGAGCAGTACTTC.

This clonotype was seen ten or more times. This chain joins TRBV7-9 and TRBJ2-7; TRBD1 or TRBD2 may be the D gene (6 bases each). The V gene's germline CDR1 is SEHNR and CDR2 FQNEAQ (reference sequence). The CDR3 length is 14 residues. V was clipped by 5 bases and J by 7 bases, with 18 bases between them. The CDR3 DNA reads as TGTGCCAGCAGCCGCGAAGGGGGGATAGGGGAGCAGTACGTC. It yields the protein CASSREGGIGEQYV.

The table lists this clonotype with a few counts. The chain recombines TRBV29-1 with TRBJ2-5; 10 nucleotides match TRBD1. The CDR3 sequence is 15 residues long. The J segment lost 3 bases and the V segment lost 3 bases, leaving 7 bases of the junction unmatched. Germline lookup yields CDR1 SQVTM and CDR2 ANQGSEA. The CDR3: CSVEPEGTGEETQYF. CDR3 in DNA: TGCAGCGTTGAGCCTGAAGGGACAGGGGAAGAGACCCAGTACTTC. Looking up the rest from reference TRBV29-1 and TRBJ2-5 gives the full variable domain: SAVISQKPSRDICQRGTSLTIQCQVDSQVTMMFWYRQQPGQSLTLIATANQGSEATYESGFVIDKFPISRPNLTFSTLTVSNMSPEDSSIYLCSVEPEGTGEETQYFGPGTRLLVL.

This clonotype was detected ten times or more. The CDR3 here is CASQNSVDTGELFF. In DNA form, the CDR3 reads TGCGCCAGCCAAAACTCCGTGGACACCGGGGAGCTGTTTTTT. This chain uses TRBV5-1 with TRBJ2-2; no reliable D call. V was clipped by 7 bases and J by 3 bases, with 13 bases between them. The V gene's germline CDR1 is SGHRS and CDR2 YFSETQ. This CDR3 region has 14 residues.

The chain uses TRBV28 and TRBJ2-7; D gene uncertain. The ends were cut back, 2 bases at V and 4 bases at J, with 6 bases in the middle. The CDR3 contains 12 residues. Germline-derived CDR1 and CDR2 are MDHEN and SYDVKM. The chain's CDR3 is CASSLADYEQYF. The CDR3 region has the DNA TGTGCCAGCAGTTTAGCTGATTACGAGCAGTACTTC.

The table lists this clonotype with a few counts. CDR3 residues: CASRGHPLWDEQYV. CDR3 nucleotides: TGTGCCAGCAGAGGTCACCCGCTGTGGGACGAGCAGTACGTC. The chain uses TRBV6-1 and TRBJ2-7; D call uncertain. The CDR3 covers 14 residues. Germline lookup yields CDR1 MNHNS and CDR2 SASEGT. V was shortened by 6 bases and J by 5 bases, with 17 bases between the two germline ends.

This clonotype has a handful of counts. The rearrangement uses TRBV7-2 and TRBJ2-5; 8 positions agree with TRBD1. The length of the CDR3 is 14 residues. Germline CDR1 SGHTA, CDR2 FQGNSA. Trimming took 5 bases from V and 7 from J; bases not matched to a gene: 9. Here the CDR3 reads CASSLGQGPWTQYF. CDR3 DNA sequence: TGTGCCAGCAGCCTCGGACAGGGACCTTGGACCCAGTACTTC.

This clonotype was observed many times. This chain links TRBV7-2 with TRBJ2-3; weak D call: TRBD2 (5 bases). CDR1 SGHTA and CDR2 FQGNSA come from the germline V gene. Trimming removed 5 bases from V and 6 bases from J, with 6 bases in between. This CDR3 is 11 amino acids long. The CDR3 DNA sequence: TGTGCCAGCAGCGCGGGTGATACGCAGTATTTT. Protein: CASSAGDTQYF.

This clonotype was found a few times. The chain is built from TRBV12-3 or TRBV12-4 and TRBJ2-1, with D perhaps matching TRBD1 (6 bases). Between the trimmed V and J ends, which lost 4 bases and 8 bases, there was a span of 15 bases. The CDR3 has 14 residues. The CDR3 loop is CASSSAGTKDEQFF. CDR3 in DNA: TGTGCCAGCAGTTCGGCCGGGACAAAGGATGAGCAGTTCTTC.

V gene TRBV20-1 combines with J gene TRBJ1-6; D might be TRBD1 (6 bases). V gave up 0 bases and J gave up 9 bases, with 15 bases separating them. This CDR3 is built from 15 residues. Looked up from germline, CDR1 is DFQATT and CDR2 is SNEGSKA (reference sequence). CDR3 amino acids: CSARDTGGEGSPLHF. The CDR3 DNA reads TGCAGTGCTAGAGATACGGGGGGCGAGGGTTCACCCCTCCACTTT.

The V and J genes are TRBV6-5 and TRBJ1-1; no clear D gene. Germline V gene data show CDR1 as MNHEY and CDR2 as SVGAGI. Trimming pared 1 base from V and 1 base from J, leaving 10 bases between. The CDR3 spans 15 residues. The CDR3 spells CASSYYPGGNTEAFF. Here the CDR3 DNA reads TGTGCCAGCAGTTACTATCCTGGCGGGAACACTGAAGCTTTCTTT.

This clonotype was seen a few times. The V call is TRBV5-1, the J call TRBJ2-3; the D gene is possibly TRBD2 (5 bases). Trimming left V 4 bases short and J 0 bases short, with 12 bases between. CDR1 and CDR2 (germline): SGHRS, YFSETQ. The CDR3 is 15 amino acids. DNA for the CDR3: TGCGCCAGCAGCCCGGACTCTTCTAGCACAGATACGCAGTATTTT. Amino acid sequence: CASSPDSSSTDTQYF.

The sample holds many counts of this clonotype. The CDR3 loop is CASSQQGILLEKLFF. CDR3 nucleotides: TGCGCCAGCAGCCAACAGGGGATTTTGCTTGAAAAACTGTTTTTT. V and J are TRBV4-1 and TRBJ1-4, with D possibly being TRBD1 (6 bases). The CDR3 extends over 15 amino acids. The V end lost 2 bases, the J end lost 7 bases, and 14 bases lay between the germline ends. Germline V gene data show CDR1 as MGHRA and CDR2 as YSYEKL.